The text below deals with one TCR beta chain. The source of the sample is a study of shared T cell receptors in the human thymus. Germline lookup yields CDR1 SGHTA and CDR2 FQGNSA. The V and J ends lost 5 bases and 11 bases respectively, with 15 bases between them. The CDR3 totals 12 residues. Profiling relied on immunoSEQ multiplex PCR, and the TCRdb table lists in-frame clones only, not all of them. The sample holds over 350,000 clones, roughly 94% seen once. The chain has TRBV7-2 and TRBJ2-5; D perhaps matches TRBD2 (5 bases). Sequencing was performed on thymocytes. The TCR was taken from a human donor. As DNA, the CDR3 is TGTGCCAGCAGCCGGGCCGCGGGTGAGCAGTACTTC. Protein: CASSRAAGEQYF.